This passage covers 26 T cell receptor beta chains from one sample sequenced in a study of blood T cell repertoires in COVID-19. Assay used: immunoSEQ multiplex PCR; TCRdb lists only in-frame clones, some missing. The sample has fewer than 110,000 clones; about 80% are singletons. The material sequenced was peripheral blood. Every receptor here comes from a human donor in a cohort sampled during active or convalescent COVID-19.

This chain links TRBV10-1 with TRBJ2-2; 7 nucleotides match TRBD1. The CDR3 is 15 amino acids. Germline V gene data show CDR1 as WNHNN and CDR2 as SYGVQD (reference sequence). Germline trimming cut 1 base from V and 6 bases from J; bases unmatched to any gene: 5. The CDR3 sequence: CASSELTGIPGELFF. CDR3 bases: TGCGCCAGCAGTGAGTTGACAGGGATTCCCGGGGAGCTGTTTTTT.

The chain couples TRBV29-1 to TRBJ1-2; D not certain. The germline V and J ends were trimmed by 4 bases and 4 bases, with 10 bases remaining between them. Germline V gene data show CDR1 as SQVTM and CDR2 as ANQGSEA. This CDR3 is built from 12 residues. CDR3 amino acids: CSVGMEGYGYTF. The CDR3 DNA reads as TGCAGCGTTGGGATGGAGGGCTATGGCTACACCTTC.

This sequence joins TRBV7-9 and TRBJ1-1; D gene uncertain. Deletions cut 5 bases from V and 5 bases from J, with 15 bases between. The CDR3 runs to 14 residues. Per the germline V gene, CDR1 is SEHNR and CDR2 is FQNEAQ (reference sequence). CDR3 region: CASSPTFQMTEAFF. The CDR3 nucleotides read TGTGCCAGCAGCCCAACGTTCCAGATGACTGAAGCTTTCTTT.

The table lists this clone with a few counts. The chain uses TRBV10-3 and TRBJ2-6, with TRBD1 identical over 10 bases. The CDR3 extends over 17 amino acids. Germline V lookup: CDR1 ENHRY, CDR2 SYGVKD. V dropped 10 bases and J dropped 1; count of bases not matched to a gene: 10. As DNA, the CDR3 is TGTGCCACCGCGGCCCCGGGACAGGGGTCTGGGGCCAACGTCCTGACTTTC. Amino acids: CATAAPGQGSGANVLTF.

The rearrangement links TRBV7-9 to TRBJ1-2; no clear D. The CDR3 has 16 residues. Germline lookup yields CDR1 SEHNR and CDR2 FQNEAQ (reference sequence). V dropped 1 base and J dropped 2 bases, with 14 bases sitting between them. CDR3 sequence: CASSLGVEENNYGYTF. The CDR3 DNA is TGTGCCAGCAGCTTAGGGGTGGAGGAGAACAACTATGGCTACACCTTC.

The V gene is TRBV11-3, the J gene TRBJ2-4, with 7 nucleotides matching TRBD1. CDR1 SGHNT and CDR2 YENEEA come from the germline V gene. There are 15 residues in the CDR3. Trimming took 1 base from V and 10 from J; bases not matched to a gene: 10. The CDR3 DNA follows: TGTGCCAGCAGCTTAGGAGGGGGCGACCGACGGATTCAGTACTTC. Protein sequence: CASSLGGGDRRIQYF.

This clone was counted a few times. V and J are TRBV19 and TRBJ2-7; TRBD2 aligns across 9 bases. The CDR3 contains 14 residues. The J segment lost 4 bases and the V segment lost 6 bases, leaving 7 bases of the junction unmatched. The germline gives CDR1 LNHDA, CDR2 SQIVND (reference sequence). The CDR3 DNA is TGTGCCAGTAGGACTAGCGGCCCGCTTTACGAGCAGTACTTC. Protein: CASRTSGPLYEQYF. The full variable domain, rest sourced from reference TRBV19 and TRBJ2-7, is DGGITQSPKYLFRKEGQNVTLSCEQNLNHDAMYWYRQDPGQGLRLIYYSQIVNDFQKGDIAEGYSVSREKKESFPLTVTSAQKNPTAFYLCASRTSGPLYEQYFGPGTRLTVT.

This chain uses TRBV4-1 with TRBJ1-5; 7 bases map to TRBD1. The CDR3 consists of 15 residues. CDR1 is MGHRA, CDR2 YSYEKL, per germline. The trim removed 4 bases at V and 7 bases at J, leaving 10 bases unmatched. The CDR3 DNA follows: TGCGCCAGCAGCCGAGGAGGGACAGTGGGACAGCCCCAGCATTTT. It encodes CASSRGGTVGQPQHF.

The chain combines TRBV3-1 (or the pseudogene TRBV3-2) with TRBJ1-2; D gene uncertain. V was pared by 1 base and J by 3 bases, with 9 bases between. This CDR3 spans 14 amino acids. Germline CDR1 is LGHDT and CDR2 is YNNKEL (reference sequence). CDR3 in DNA: TGTGCCAGCAGCCAAGTTCCACAAGACTATGGCTACACCTTC. Protein product: CASSQVPQDYGYTF.

The J gene is TRBJ1-1, the V gene TRBV5-6; 10 bases match TRBD1. J gave up 5 bases and V 2 bases, and 3 bases lay outside the gene matches. The length of the CDR3 is 14 residues. CDR1 SGHDT and CDR2 YYEEEE come from the germline V gene. CDR3 coding DNA: TGTGCCAGCAGCTTCGACAGGGGGCTTACTGAAGCTTTCTTT. It is translated as CASSFDRGLTEAFF. Looking up the rest from reference TRBV5-6 and TRBJ1-1 gives the full variable domain: DAGVTQSPTHLIKTRGQQVTLRCSPKSGHDTVSWYQQALGQGPQFIFQYYEEEERQRGNFPDRFSGHQFPNYSSELNVNALLLGDSALYLCASSFDRGLTEAFFGQGTRLTVV.

The chain has TRBV2 and TRBJ2-7; 10 bases line up with TRBD1. Per the germline V gene, CDR1 is SNHLY and CDR2 is FYNNEI. With V trimmed by 6 bases and J by 6 bases, 5 bases remained unmatched. The length of the CDR3 is 13 residues. The CDR3 region is CASRGDRGGEQYF. The CDR3 coding sequence is TGTGCCAGCAGAGGGGACAGGGGCGGCGAGCAGTACTTC.

The CDR3 bases are TGTGCCAGCAGCTTAGGTTCGGACAGGTTATCTGAAGCTTTCTTT. This translates into CASSLGSDRLSEAFF. The chain carries TRBV7-3 and TRBJ1-1, with TRBD1 matching 7 bases. The trim removed 2 bases at V and 6 bases at J, leaving 9 bases unmatched. CDR1 and CDR2 from the germline V gene are SGHTA and FQGTGA. The length of the CDR3 is 15 residues.

The V call is TRBV7-2, the J call TRBJ2-3, with a possible D match to TRBD1 (5 bases). V was clipped by 1 base and J by 4 bases, with 6 bases between them. Germline values: CDR1 SGHTA, CDR2 FQGNSA. The CDR3 has 13 amino acids. The CDR3 DNA sequence: TGTGCCAGCAGCTTAGTAGGGGCAGATACGCAGTATTTT. This gives the protein CASSLVGADTQYF. The complete variable domain, with remaining parts taken from reference TRBV7-2 and TRBJ2-3, reads GAGVSQSPSNKVTEKGKDVELRCDPISGHTALYWYRQSLGQGLEFLIYFQGNSAPDKSGLPSDRFSAERTGGSVSTLTIQRTQQEDSAVYLCASSLVGADTQYFGPGTRLTVL.

This clone was observed a few times. This chain connects TRBV5-1 to TRBJ1-2; D is ambiguous. Germline CDR1 and CDR2: SGHRS and YFSETQ. V was pared by 4 bases and J by 2 bases, with 12 bases between. There are 14 residues in the CDR3. The CDR3 nucleotides read TGCGCCAGCAGCCTAGAGGGTTTCAACTATGGCTACACCTTC. Its protein is CASSLEGFNYGYTF.

V gene TRBV6-5 combines with J gene TRBJ1-6; D may be TRBD1 (5 bases). Germline loops: CDR1 MNHEY, CDR2 SVGAGI. Between the trimmed V and J ends, which lost 6 bases and 10 bases, there was a span of 16 bases. The CDR3 consists of 14 residues. CDR3 sequence: CASSPRQKESPLHF. DNA for the CDR3: TGTGCCAGCAGCCCACGACAGAAGGAATCACCCCTCCACTTT.

This sequence joins TRBV7-2 and TRBJ2-4; 9 bases fit TRBD2. In germline, CDR1 is SGHTA, CDR2 FQGNSA. The V and J ends lost 5 bases and 6 bases, in that order; junction bases with no gene match: 5. This CDR3 contains 14 residues. In nucleotides, the CDR3 is TGTGCCAGCAGCCCGGGACTAGCCCCAAACATTCAGTACTTC. Its translation: CASSPGLAPNIQYF.

In this sample, this clone turned up a few times. Written as DNA, the CDR3 is TGCAGCGCCTGTTACAGGGGGGTGAACACTGAAGCTTTCTTT. This translates into CSACYRGVNTEAFF. The chain employs TRBV29-1 and TRBJ1-1, with 8 bases fitting TRBD1. The CDR3 consists of 14 residues. The germline V gene encodes CDR1 SQVTM and CDR2 ANQGSEA. Trimming removed 7 bases from V and 0 bases from J; junction bases left unmatched: 7.

The chain combines TRBV2 with TRBJ1-6; 9 positions agree with TRBD1. This CDR3 comprises 15 residues. V was pared by 8 bases and J by 8 bases, with 10 bases of the junction left unmatched. Germline-derived CDR1 and CDR2 are SNHLY and FYNNEI. CDR3: CASGTQGAPDSPLHF. The CDR3 DNA reads TGTGCCAGCGGTACACAGGGGGCCCCCGATTCACCCCTCCACTTT.

The chain joins TRBV4-1 to TRBJ2-7, with D perhaps TRBD1 (7 bases). The V end lost 6 bases, the J end lost 7 bases, and 16 bases lay between the germline ends. CDR3 length: 13 amino acids. Germline V CDR1 and CDR2: MGHRA, YSYEKL. DNA for the CDR3: TGCGCCAGCAGTCTCACAGGGGAGGAAGAGCAGTACTTC. This gives the protein CASSLTGEEEQYF.

V and J are TRBV12-3 or TRBV12-4 and TRBJ1-2; D unclear. Between the trimmed V and J ends, which lost 8 bases and 8 bases, there was a span of 12 bases. The CDR3 contains 11 residues. In DNA, the CDR3 is TGTGCCAGCTCACTTCGTTGGGGCTACACCTTC. Its protein is CASSLRWGYTF.

The chain carries TRBV28 and TRBJ2-2, with 8 bases aligning to TRBD1. The J segment lost 4 bases and the V segment lost 7 bases, leaving 5 bases of the junction unmatched. The germline CDR1 and CDR2 sequences are MDHEN and SYDVKM. The CDR3 is made up of 14 amino acids. CDR3 bases: TGTGCCAGCAAACGGACAGGGCTCACCGGGGAGCTGTTTTTT. Translated, it gives CASKRTGLTGELFF.

V is TRBV7-9 and J is TRBJ1-6; TRBD1 aligns across 12 bases. The CDR3 is 15 amino acids. V trimming: 6 bases; J trimming: 10 bases; junction bases outside the gene matches: 7. Germline lookup yields CDR1 SEHNR and CDR2 FQNEAQ (reference sequence). Here the CDR3 DNA reads TGTGCCAGCAGTCCACCGGGACAGGGGGCCTCACCCCTCCACTTT. It is translated as CASSPPGQGASPLHF.

The chain combines TRBV19 with TRBJ2-7, with D perhaps TRBD1 (6 bases). Trimming removed 5 bases from V and 0 bases from J, with 14 bases in between. This CDR3 spans 15 amino acids. Germline values: CDR1 LNHDA, CDR2 SQIVND (reference sequence). The CDR3 DNA reads as TGTGCCAGTAGTCCGGGACACAAGATCTCCTACGAGCAGTACTTC. Translation gives CASSPGHKISYEQYF. The variable domain in full, completed from reference TRBV19 and TRBJ2-7, reads DGGITQSPKYLFRKEGQNVTLSCEQNLNHDAMYWYRQDPGQGLRLIYYSQIVNDFQKGDIAEGYSVSREKKESFPLTVTSAQKNPTAFYLCASSPGHKISYEQYFGPGTRLTVT.

The gene calls are TRBV18 and TRBJ2-7, with 10 bases matching TRBD2. Trimming cost V 6 bases and J 5 bases; bases outside gene matches: 13. CDR1 and CDR2 (germline): KGHSH, LQKENI. The CDR3 totals 16 residues. CDR3: CASSVGLAEGTDEQYF. The CDR3 DNA reads as TGTGCCAGCTCCGTTGGACTAGCGGAAGGAACCGACGAGCAGTACTTC.

The rearrangement uses TRBV5-1 and TRBJ2-7; 9 positions match TRBD2. The CDR3 has 14 residues. Germline CDR1 SGHRS, CDR2 YFSETQ. V trimming: 4 bases; J trimming: 3 bases; junction bases outside the gene matches: 5. The CDR3, as DNA: TGCGCCAGCAGCCCAATGACTAGCGGCTACGAGCAGTACTTC. Its translation is CASSPMTSGYEQYF.

V gene TRBV5-1 combines with J gene TRBJ2-7, with 8 bases lining up with TRBD2. The CDR3 runs to 14 residues. The trim removed 1 base at V and 4 bases at J, leaving 4 bases unmatched. Germline V gene data show CDR1 as SGHRS and CDR2 as YFSETQ. CDR3 in DNA: TGCGCCAGCAGCTTGCCGGGGGGGCTTTACGAGCAGTACTTC. Encoded protein: CASSLPGGLYEQYF.